This TCR beta chain was identified in a study of shared clonotypes between healthy human individuals. Broader study findings: Compared with clonotypes that all four donors shared, non-shared clonotypes had lower generation probabilities. What naive subsets generally showed was a larger estimated richness than memory subsets showed.

The CDR3 is 13 amino acids. Germline trimming cut 8 bases from V and 3 bases from J; bases unmatched to any gene: 4. From germline, CDR1 is MNHEY and CDR2 SVGAGI. Produced via immunoSEQ multiplex PCR; TCRdb's table is partial and in-frame only. The sample has roughly 1.4 million clones, around 98.5% seen once. As regards this clone: The target antigen is unknown.

The sequencing input was naive CD4+ T cells sorted from blood. This sample's subset: CD45RA+ positively selected. The chain joins TRBV6-5 to TRBJ2-7, with 10 positions matching TRBD1. This receptor was obtained from a man aged 25 to 40 in good health. CDR3 nucleotides: TGTGCCAGCGCCTGGACAGGGGGCTACGAGCAGTACTTC. As protein: CASAWTGGYEQYF.